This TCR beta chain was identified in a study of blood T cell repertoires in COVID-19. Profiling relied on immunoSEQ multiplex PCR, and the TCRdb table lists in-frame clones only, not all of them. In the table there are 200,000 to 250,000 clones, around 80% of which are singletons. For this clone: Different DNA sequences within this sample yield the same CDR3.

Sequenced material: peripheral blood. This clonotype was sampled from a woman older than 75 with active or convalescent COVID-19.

The CDR3 DNA follows: TGTGCCAGCAGCAGGGGCGACAATTCACCCCTCCACTTT. Protein product: CASSRGDNSPLHF. This chain connects TRBV9 to TRBJ1-6, with D possibly matching TRBD1 (5 bases). With 4 bases removed from V and 7 bases from J, the gap between germline ends came to 9 bases. The CDR3 length is 13 residues. Germline-derived CDR1 and CDR2 are SGDLS and YYNGEE.